The 22 T cell receptor beta chains below all came from one sample that was sequenced in a study of CD8+ T cells in alopecia areata. Sorting used CD4, CD8alpha, NKG2D, NKG2ACE and other markers on pooled cutaneous lymph node cells. cDNA reverse transcribed from extracted RNA served as the sequencing template. The data were produced by immunoSEQ multiplex PCR, yet TCRdb's version contains in-frame clones alone and is incomplete. Listed for the sample are roughly 260,000 clones, none seen a single time. Input material: CD4+ T cells sorted from a lymph node. These receptors all come from a C3H/HeJ mouse with alopecia areata. The strain bears MHC haplotype H2-k.

This clone was seen a few times. Each gene name is a mouse one. The read ends 4 residues before the CDR3 terminus; that terminus is restored from the germline J gene. V and J are TRBV31 and TRBJ2-1, with 7 bases that match TRBD2. With V trimmed by 1 base and J by 4 bases, 1 base remained unmatched. Germline CDR1 is GKSSPN and CDR2 is SITVG. This CDR3 comprises 13 residues. CDR3 bases read: TGTGCCTGGAGTCACTGGGGTTATGCT. This sequence encodes CAWSHWGYA. The whole CDR3 reads CAWSHWGYAEQFF.

This clone showed up just a few times. These gene names are mouse names. The CDR3 end lies 4 residues beyond the end of the read and is filled in from the germline J gene. V gene TRBV19 combines with J gene TRBJ2-1; 8 nucleotides align to TRBD2. This CDR3 is 15 amino acids long. V shed 4 bases and J 4 bases; nucleotides not matched to a gene: 7. Germline values: CDR1 FNHDT, CDR2 SITEND (reference sequence). CDR3 bases read: TGTGCCAGCAGTGTCACTGGGGGTTGGTATGCT. As protein: CASSVTGGWYA. The entire CDR3 protein is CASSVTGGWYAEQFF.

This clone showed up just a few times. Germline and genes here are mouse. Read sequence stops 4 residues before the CDR3 end, and the germline J gene provides the missing end. J is TRBJ2-5 and V is TRBV5, with D tentatively TRBD1 (6 bases). This CDR3 spans 13 amino acids. Looked up from germline, CDR1 is LGHNA and CDR2 is YNLKQL (reference sequence). Incomplete CDR3 DNA: TGTGCCAGCAGCCTCCGGGACAAAGAC. Amino acid sequence: CASSLRDKD. The CDR3 as a whole reads CASSLRDKDTQYF.

This clone was seen a handful of times. Gene names denote mouse genes. Other DNA sequences in this specimen translate into the identical CDR3. CDR3 region: CASSDVGQGTEVFF. The covered CDR3 bases are TGTGCCAGCAGTGATGTGGGACAGGGGACA. This sequence joins TRBV13-3 and TRBJ1-1; 10 nucleotides agree with TRBD1. Read sequence stops 4 residues before the CDR3 end, and the germline J gene provides the missing end. The CDR3 totals 14 residues. Germline values: CDR1 NNHDY, CDR2 SYVADS.

Notes on this clone: Mouse names are used for the genes. From the germline J gene comes the end of the CDR3, since the read stops 4 residues before it. The chain is built from TRBV14 and TRBJ2-4; weak D call: TRBD2 (6 bases). The V and J ends lost 1 base and 0 bases respectively, with 9 bases between them. Germline loops: CDR1 SGHDT, CDR2 FRDEAV. CDR3 length: 15 amino acids. The chain's CDR3 is CASSFSGGSQNTLYF. CDR3 DNA, as far as it was read: TGTGCCAGCAGTTTCAGTGGGGGAAGTCAAAAC.

Comments on this clone: Gene names follow the mouse nomenclature. The read ends 4 residues early relative to the CDR3; the germline J gene fills the gap. The sample has other DNA sequences that encode this CDR3 too. V gene TRBV1 combines with J gene TRBJ2-2, with 8 bases aligning to TRBD1. This CDR3 comprises 14 residues. Germline-derived CDR1 and CDR2 are NSQYPW and LRSPGD (reference sequence). The junction had 2 bases not matched to a gene; V was cut back by 4 bases and J by 4 bases. The CDR3 bases that were read are TGCACCTGCAGTGGACAGGGGAGCACCGGG. It is translated as CTCSGQGSTG. The whole CDR3 protein is CTCSGQGSTGQLYF.

About this clone itself: Germline and genes: mouse. Read data end 4 residues before the CDR3 end; the end is taken from the germline J gene. The V call is TRBV13-3, the J call TRBJ2-5, with D unresolved. CDR1 is NNHDY, CDR2 SYVADS, per germline. This CDR3 has 12 residues. The sequenced CDR3 bases are TGTGCCAGCAGTCCTTACAAAGAC. This encodes CASSPYKD. The entire CDR3 protein is CASSPYKDTQYF.

As concerns this clone: The genes and germline here are from mouse. The sequenced fragment ends 4 residues before the CDR3 boundary, so the rest is inferred from the germline J gene. This chain connects TRBV3 to TRBJ2-7, with a possible D match to TRBD2 (6 bases). With 3 bases removed from V and 0 bases from J, the gap between germline ends came to 12 bases. CDR1 and CDR2 (germline): SNHLY, FYNGKV (reference sequence). The CDR3 consists of 15 residues. CDR3 DNA (partial): TGTGCCAGCAGCTTCCCGGGGGGAAGCTCCTAT. The encoded protein is CASSFPGGSSY. The whole CDR3 sequence reads CASSFPGGSSYEQYF.

This clone was detected ten times or more. Gene names and germline match the mouse. Coverage ceases 4 residues before the CDR3 finishes, and the germline J gene fills in the end. This sample also contains other DNA sequences that code for the same CDR3. V usage is TRBV17 and J usage is TRBJ2-5; TRBD2 aligns across 7 bases. The J segment lost 3 bases and the V segment lost 1 base, leaving 1 base of the junction unmatched. CDR1 is MNHDT, CDR2 YYDKIL, per germline. There are 14 residues in the CDR3. CDR3 DNA, as far as it was read: TGTGCTAGCAGTAGAGGGGGGGGGCAAGAC. Encoded protein: CASSRGGGQD. Given in full, the CDR3 is CASSRGGGQDTQYF.

Concerning this clone itself: Mouse gene names and germline throughout. The CDR3 end falls 4 residues outside the read, so it is completed with the germline J gene. The chain employs TRBV13-1 and TRBJ2-7; 8 nucleotides match TRBD2. Looked up from germline, CDR1 is NSHNY and CDR2 is SYGAGN. With V trimmed by 0 bases and J by 2 bases, 1 base remained unmatched. The CDR3 spans 14 residues. The CDR3 is CASSDDGGAYEQYF. CDR3 DNA, as far as it was read: TGTGCCAGCAGTGATGATGGGGGGGCCTAT.

In the case of this clone: The genes are named according to mouse. Read data end 4 residues before the CDR3 end; the end is taken from the germline J gene. The chain couples TRBV19 to TRBJ2-1; 10 nucleotides line up with TRBD2. The CDR3 length is 15 residues. The germline V gene encodes CDR1 FNHDT and CDR2 SITEND (reference sequence). The sequenced part of the CDR3 DNA is TGTGCCAGCAGTACCCTGGGGGGGCGCCCGGCT. It specifies CASSTLGGRPA. The CDR3 in full is CASSTLGGRPAEQFF.

As for this clone: Gene names are mouse gene names. The CDR3 end is not reached by the read, which stops 4 residues before it; the germline J gene fills it in. The V and J genes are TRBV1 and TRBJ2-2; the match to TRBD1 covers 7 bases. Germline CDR1 is NSQYPW and CDR2 is LRSPGD (reference sequence). The CDR3 has 15 amino acids. Trimming took 1 base from V and 4 from J; bases not matched to a gene: 3. The part of the CDR3 DNA that was read is TGCACCTGCAGTGCAGGACAGGGTTTCACCGGG. Residues: CTCSAGQGFTG. The CDR3 reads in full as CTCSAGQGFTGQLYF.

As for this clone: Gene names are mouse gene names. From the germline J gene comes the end of the CDR3, since the read stops 4 residues before it. The chain uses TRBV5 and TRBJ2-5; 8 bases map to TRBD2. This CDR3 has 14 amino acids. Germline CDR1 and CDR2: LGHNA and YNLKQL (reference sequence). CDR3 in amino acids: CASSQRGGGDTQYF. Partial CDR3 DNA: TGTGCCAGCAGCCAAAGGGGGGGCGGAGAC.

This clone showed up just a few times. Being one base from a much bigger clone, this may be a read error. The germline and genes are mouse ones. The read gets to within 4 residues of the CDR3 end, and the germline J gene fills in the rest. This chain links TRBV19 with TRBJ1-1; D possibly corresponds to TRBD1 (6 bases). Germline V gives CDR1 FNHDT, CDR2 SITEND (reference sequence). There are 14 residues in the CDR3. The V and J ends lost 4 bases and 0 bases respectively, with 10 bases between them. The DNA read from the CDR3 is TGTGCCAGCAGTGCGGACAGTGCAAACACA. As protein: CASSADSANT. The complete CDR3 sequence is CASSADSANTEVFF.

For this clone: These gene names are mouse names. The read halts 4 residues ahead of the CDR3 end, with the missing end drawn from the germline J gene. The chain recombines TRBV16 with TRBJ2-4; TRBD2 aligns across 13 bases. Germline loops: CDR1 SGHSA, CDR2 FRNQAP. Germline trimming cut 0 bases from V and 0 bases from J; bases unmatched to any gene: 3. This CDR3 is 18 amino acids long. Here the CDR3 reads CASSLDRDWGGSQNTLYF. Incomplete CDR3 DNA: TGTGCAAGCAGCTTAGATAGGGACTGGGGGGGTAGTCAAAAC.

Only a few counts were recorded for this clone. Gene names and germline match the mouse. Coverage ceases 4 residues before the CDR3 finishes, and the germline J gene fills in the end. This chain connects TRBV13-1 to TRBJ1-2, with TRBD1 matching 7 bases. In germline, CDR1 is NSHNY, CDR2 SYGAGN. The CDR3 extends over 14 amino acids. The covered CDR3 bases are TGTGCCAGCAGTCATGACAGGGAGGGGTCC. Translated: CASSHDREGS. Given in full, the CDR3 is CASSHDREGSDYTF.

This clone has only a few counts. Here the gene names and germline are mouse. The observed sequence ends 4 residues before the CDR3 terminus, with the missing tail filled in from the germline J gene. The chain joins TRBV1 to TRBJ2-1; TRBD2 matches 9 bases. Per germline, CDR1 NSQYPW and CDR2 LRSPGD (reference sequence). The CDR3 contains 16 residues. V lost 5 bases and J lost 3; bases outside the gene matches: 8. The DNA read from the CDR3 is TGCACCTGCAGTACCTCCGGGACTGGGTCCTATGCT. This codes for CTCSTSGTGSYA. The entire CDR3 reads CTCSTSGTGSYAEQFF.

Regarding this clone: Gene names and germline match the mouse. From the germline J gene comes the end of the CDR3, since the read stops 4 residues before it. The V call is TRBV19, the J call TRBJ1-1; no definite D call. The CDR3 consists of 13 residues. The germline CDR1 and CDR2 sequences are FNHDT and SITEND (reference sequence). Trimming pared 4 bases from V and 0 bases from J, leaving 7 bases between. The CDR3 reads CASSLWANTEVFF. The DNA read from the CDR3 is TGTGCCAGCAGTTTGTGGGCAAACACA. Filled out from reference TRBV19 and TRBJ1-1, the complete variable domain reads GGIITQTPKFLIGQEGQKLTLKCQQNFNHDTMYWYRQDSGKGLRLIYYSITENDLQKGDLSEGYDASREKKSSFSLTVTSAQKNEMAVFLCASSLWANTEVFFGKGTRLTVV.

A remark on this clone: All gene names here are mouse names. The read ends 4 residues early relative to the CDR3; the germline J gene fills the gap. The J gene is TRBJ2-3, the V gene TRBV5; TRBD2 matches at 7 bases. Looked up from germline, CDR1 is LGHNA and CDR2 is YNLKQL (reference sequence). The CDR3 length is 16 residues. The junction had 6 bases not matched to a gene; V was cut back by 3 bases and J by 0 bases. The sequenced CDR3 bases are TGTGCCAGCAGCCAGCCCGGGACTGAGAGTGCAGAA. Translating gives CASSQPGTESAE. The complete CDR3 protein is CASSQPGTESAETLYF.

Turning to this clone: Gene names follow the mouse nomenclature. CDR3 bases read: TGTGCCAGCAGCCAAGGGGGCGTGAATGCAGAA. It is translated as CASSQGGVNAE. The CDR3 in full is CASSQGGVNAETLYF. This chain joins TRBV5 and TRBJ2-3; the D call may be TRBD1 or TRBD2 (5 bases each). From the germline J gene comes the end of the CDR3, since the read stops 4 residues before it. From germline, CDR1 is LGHNA and CDR2 YNLKQL (reference sequence). V gave up 1 base and J gave up 2 bases, with 10 bases separating them. This CDR3 is built from 15 residues.

The sample holds a few counts of this clone. Mouse gene names and germline throughout. From the germline J gene comes the end of the CDR3, since the read stops 3 residues before it. This sequence joins TRBV5 and TRBJ1-6, with D perhaps matching TRBD1 (6 bases). TRBJ1-6 is assigned to the ORF class and has an uncertain function. Between the trimmed V and J ends, which lost 3 bases and 0 bases, there was a span of 9 bases. The CDR3 runs 16 residues. Per the germline V gene, CDR1 is LGHNA and CDR2 is YNLKQL (reference sequence). Partial CDR3 DNA: TGTGCCAGCAGCCATACAGGGTTTTCCTATAATTCGCCC. It is translated as CASSHTGFSYNSP. The complete CDR3 reads CASSHTGFSYNSPLYF.

This clone was seen only a few times. Gene names are the mouse ones. CDR3 DNA (partial): TGCACCTGCAGTGCTCTCTGGGGGGTATCCTAT. Translated, it gives CTCSALWGVSY. Given in full, the CDR3 is CTCSALWGVSYEQYF. V gene TRBV1 combines with J gene TRBJ2-7, with 8 bases that match TRBD2. With the read ending 4 residues before the CDR3 end, the germline J gene is used to fill in that end. Germline V gene lookup returns CDR1 NSQYPW and CDR2 LRSPGD (reference sequence). The V segment lost 3 bases and the J segment 1 base; nucleotides outside the gene matches: 5. This CDR3 has 15 amino acids.